One sample yielded the 18 T cell receptor beta chains listed below, sequenced in a study of T cell responses to AZD1222 COVID-19 vaccine. Here immunoSEQ multiplex PCR was the method, and the copy in TCRdb shows in-frame clones only, minus some. The sample has about 160,000 clones, about 90% seen once; the top ten hold approximately 1.9%. Sample: peripheral blood, taken on day 0 of AZD1222 vaccination. The receptors shown here come from an adult in good health.

This chain connects TRBV6-6 to TRBJ1-1; possibly TRBD1 for D (6 bases). The CDR3 covers 15 residues. V lost 3 bases, J lost 8 bases, and 19 bases lay in between. Germline assignment: CDR1 MNHNY and CDR2 SVGAGI (reference sequence). CDR3 in amino acids: CASSYSKPGVLEAFF. The CDR3 bases are TGTGCCAGCAGTTATTCAAAACCAGGGGTCCTAGAAGCTTTCTTT.

The CDR3 DNA reads as TGCAGCGTCCACCCGGACGGCACCTACGAGCAGTACTTC. This translates into CSVHPDGTYEQYF. This chain joins TRBV29-1 and TRBJ2-7; D gene ambiguous. The germline V and J ends were trimmed by 6 bases and 2 bases, with 14 bases remaining between them. Germline values: CDR1 SQVTM, CDR2 ANQGSEA. The length of the CDR3 is 13 residues.

The J gene is TRBJ1-6, the V gene TRBV13; 10 nucleotides line up with TRBD1. Germline assignment: CDR1 PRHDT and CDR2 FYEKMQ (reference sequence). This CDR3 has 17 amino acids. V shed 5 bases and J 7 bases; nucleotides not matched to a gene: 11. CDR3 region: CASSKKGQGLGNSPLHF. The CDR3 DNA is TGTGCCAGCAGCAAAAAGGGACAGGGGCTTGGGAATTCACCCCTCCACTTT.

V gene TRBV19 combines with J gene TRBJ1-2; TRBD1 matches 9 bases. The CDR3 is 17 residues long. V lost 3 bases and J lost 3; bases outside the gene matches: 11. Looked up from germline, CDR1 is LNHDA and CDR2 is SQIVND (reference sequence). The CDR3 nucleotides read TGTGCCAGTAGTATTGGTACAGGGGGCAGCCTATACTATGGCTACACCTTC. Translated, it gives CASSIGTGGSLYYGYTF.

The sample holds one count of this clone. At one end the junction does not follow the germline gene, possibly because of a read error. CDR3 bases: TGTGTCTGGAGTGTGACAGTGAACACCGGGGAGCTGTTTTTT. Translation gives CVWSVTVNTGELFF. V usage is TRBV30 and J usage is TRBJ2-2, with TRBD1 as a possible D gene (5 bases). The CDR3 runs 14 residues. The V gene's germline CDR1 is GTSNPN and CDR2 SVGIG (reference sequence).

This chain links TRBV2 with TRBJ1-6; no firm D call. This CDR3 contains 15 residues. CDR1 and CDR2 (germline): SNHLY, FYNNEI. The V end lost 3 bases, the J end lost 7 bases, and 13 bases lay between the germline ends. In nucleotides, the CDR3 is TGTGCCAGCAGTGACGCCATTGGGTTCAATTCACCCCTCCACTTT. Translating gives CASSDAIGFNSPLHF. The variable domain in full, completed from reference TRBV2 and TRBJ1-6, reads EPEVTQTPSHQVTQMGQEVILRCVPISNHLYFYWYRQILGQKVEFLVSFYNNEISEKSEIFDDQFSVERPDGSNFTLKIRSTKLEDSAMYFCASSDAIGFNSPLHFGNGTRLTVT.

The J gene is TRBJ1-3, the V gene TRBV4-3; weak D call: TRBD1 (5 bases). CDR1 is LGHNA, CDR2 YSLEER, per germline. The CDR3 runs to 15 residues. Trimming stripped 4 bases from V and 2 bases from J, with 12 bases between. In nucleotides, the CDR3 is TGCGCCAGCAGCCTAACTCAGGGACCTGGAAACACCATATATTTT. It is translated as CASSLTQGPGNTIYF.

The J gene is TRBJ1-5, the V gene TRBV5-1, with TRBD1 identical over 7 bases. V lost 0 bases to trimming and J lost 1 base; unmatched junction nucleotides: 1. The germline V gene encodes CDR1 SGHRS and CDR2 YFSETQ. The CDR3 runs 15 residues. The CDR3 DNA reads as TGCGCCAGCAGCTTGGGGGGACAGAGCAATCAGCCCCAGCATTTT. Residues: CASSLGGQSNQPQHF.

The chain joins TRBV9 to TRBJ2-5; 7 nucleotides agree with TRBD2. The CDR3 is 17 amino acids. CDR1 SGDLS and CDR2 YYNGEE come from the germline V gene. Trimming at V came to 0 bases and at J to 4 bases, leaving 12 bases not matched to a gene. The CDR3 region has the DNA TGTGCCAGCAGCGTAGGGCGGGTATCGGGAGGAAGAGAGACCCAGTACTTC. It yields the protein CASSVGRVSGGRETQYF.

This clone was seen a few times. The chain carries TRBV2 and TRBJ1-1; D uncertain. Trimming shortened V by 6 bases and J by 0 bases, and 8 bases separated the two germline ends. The CDR3 has 13 residues. Germline V CDR1 and CDR2: SNHLY, FYNNEI. CDR3 loop: CASRRDLNTEAFF. For the CDR3, the DNA is TGTGCCAGCAGACGGGATCTGAACACTGAAGCTTTCTTT. Based on the CDR3 plus reference TRBV2 and TRBJ1-1, the full variable domain is EPEVTQTPSHQVTQMGQEVILRCVPISNHLYFYWYRQILGQKVEFLVSFYNNEISEKSEIFDDQFSVERPDGSNFTLKIRSTKLEDSAMYFCASRRDLNTEAFFGQGTRLTVV.

J is TRBJ2-7 and V is TRBV7-2; 9 positions match TRBD2. The CDR3 length is 14 residues. V dropped 1 base and J dropped 3; count of bases not matched to a gene: 1. Germline V CDR1 and CDR2: SGHTA, FQGNSA. The CDR3 loop is CASSLGLADYEQYF. As DNA, the CDR3 is TGTGCCAGCAGCTTAGGACTAGCGGACTACGAGCAGTACTTC.

The V call is TRBV6-1, the J call TRBJ2-3; possible D gene TRBD1, 5 bases. In germline, CDR1 is MNHNS, CDR2 SASEGT. Trimming shortened V by 1 base and J by 5 bases, and 13 bases separated the two germline ends. The CDR3 runs to 15 residues. The CDR3: CASSEVPVQGDTQYF. CDR3 nucleotides: TGTGCCAGCAGTGAAGTCCCGGTTCAGGGAGATACGCAGTATTTT.

The chain employs TRBV27 and TRBJ1-6, with TRBD1 identical over 8 bases. CDR3 size: 15 residues. V dropped 4 bases and J dropped 10; count of bases not matched to a gene: 9. Per germline, CDR1 MNHEY and CDR2 SMNVEV (reference sequence). CDR3 loop: CASSSSRTGTSPLHF. Here the CDR3 DNA reads TGTGCCAGCAGTTCATCCCGGACAGGGACCTCACCCCTCCACTTT.

The chain links TRBV11-2 to TRBJ2-7; maybe TRBD1 (5 bases). Germline V gene sequence: CDR1 SGHAT, CDR2 FQNNGV. The CDR3 is made up of 14 amino acids. V was trimmed by 0 bases and J by 4 bases, leaving 10 bases between them. CDR3: CASSLDPQEYEQYF. DNA of the CDR3: TGTGCCAGCAGCTTAGATCCACAGGAGTACGAGCAGTACTTC.

Only one count was recorded for this clone. The chain has TRBV25-1 and TRBJ1-2; 12 positions match TRBD1. In germline, CDR1 is MGHDK, CDR2 SYGVNS. The CDR3 loop spans 18 amino acids. The junction had 10 bases not matched to a gene; V was cut back by 1 base and J by 4 bases. The CDR3 DNA sequence: TGTGCCAGCAGTGAATCGTCAGGGACAGGGGGCGCTGGCTATGGCTACACCTTC. Its protein product is CASSESSGTGGAGYGYTF.

The chain joins TRBV4-3 to TRBJ1-4; 10 nucleotides line up with TRBD1. Germline assignment: CDR1 LGHNA and CDR2 YSLEER. This CDR3 spans 15 amino acids. The ends lost 1 base at V and 7 bases at J; junction bases unmatched: 3. This CDR3 reads CASSQVGTGAEKLFF. Written as DNA, the CDR3 is TGCGCCAGCAGCCAAGTGGGGACAGGGGCTGAAAAACTGTTTTTT.

CDR3 sequence (DNA): TGTGCCAGCAGCCGCTCCGGCAGGGCAGGGGAAAAACTGTTTTTT. It encodes CASSRSGRAGEKLFF. The V call is TRBV3-1 (or the pseudogene TRBV3-2), the J call TRBJ1-4, with TRBD1 as a possible D gene (5 bases). Germline CDR1 and CDR2: LGHDT and YNNKEL (reference sequence). V was pared by 4 bases and J by 8 bases, with 17 bases between. The length of the CDR3 is 15 residues.

CDR3 DNA sequence: TGCGCCAGCAGCTCGGACAGCGCTAGCACAGATACGCAGTATTTT. Its protein product is CASSSDSASTDTQYF. The J gene is TRBJ2-3, the V gene TRBV5-1; perhaps TRBD1 as D (6 bases). Per the germline V gene, CDR1 is SGHRS and CDR2 is YFSETQ. Trimming left V 3 bases short and J 0 bases short, with 11 bases between. The CDR3 is 15 residues long.